The 19 T cell receptor beta chains given below trace back to one sample, sequenced in a study of blood T cell repertoires in COVID-19 (dated by TCRdb to the early 2020s). Libraries were made using the immunoSEQ multiplex PCR assay. TCRdb retrieved this table from immuneACCESS and kept in-frame rearrangements only. Not all clones are present; in checked studies, unresolved V genes account for under half, and no reason is known for the remainder. The sample profile shows 150,000 to 200,000 clones; about 90% of them were found once. The top ten clonotypes cover around 1.2% of the sample. Material for sequencing was PBMCs or T cells enriched from blood (not recorded which). Receptor source: a human donor with acute COVID-19. The donor label of this sample is uncertain.

The count of this clone is one. The chain carries TRBV6-5 and TRBJ2-2, with TRBD1 identical over 8 bases. The length of the CDR3 is 16 residues. Germline V gives CDR1 MNHEY, CDR2 SVGAGI. V gave up 4 bases and J gave up 4 bases; unmatched junction bases: 8. The CDR3 region has the DNA TGTGCCAGCAGTTCCCCGACAGGGGTTGCCACCGGGGAGCTGTTTTTT. Protein: CASSSPTGVATGELFF.

The V call is TRBV19, the J call TRBJ1-1, with D perhaps TRBD1 (6 bases). Trimming cost V 5 bases and J 8 bases, with 18 bases left between them. Germline CDR1 LNHDA, CDR2 SQIVND (reference sequence). The CDR3 has 14 residues. Here the CDR3 reads CASSSPGDTREAFF. CDR3 sequence (DNA): TGTGCCAGTAGTTCCCCCGGGGACACTCGAGAAGCTTTCTTT.

This sequence joins TRBV3-1 (or the pseudogene TRBV3-2) and TRBJ2-1; weak D call: TRBD2 (6 bases). The germline V and J ends were trimmed by 6 bases and 5 bases, with 14 bases remaining between them. Germline CDR1 is LGHDT and CDR2 is YNNKEL (reference sequence). This CDR3 contains 14 residues. The CDR3 loop reads CASRGGAPNNEQFF. Written as DNA, the CDR3 is TGTGCCAGCAGAGGCGGGGCTCCTAACAATGAGCAGTTCTTC.

The rearrangement uses TRBV4-2 and TRBJ2-1, with 9 bases aligning to TRBD2. Losses at the gene ends were 0 bases for V and 6 bases for J; bases not matched to a gene: 6. This CDR3 is built from 16 residues. Germline V CDR1 and CDR2: LGHNA, YNFKEQ. CDR3 DNA: TGTGCCAGCAGCCAAGAGGGCGGGGGGGCCTCCAATGAGCAGTTCTTC. Translation: CASSQEGGGASNEQFF.

The rearrangement uses TRBV5-4 and TRBJ2-7; D may be TRBD1 (6 bases). V lost 2 bases, J lost 2 bases, and 11 bases lay in between. The CDR3 is made up of 14 amino acids. Germline CDR1 reads SGHNT; CDR2 reads YYREEE (reference sequence). CDR3 residues: CASSLSGAPYEQYF. The CDR3 DNA reads as TGTGCCAGCAGCTTATCAGGGGCCCCCTACGAGCAGTACTTC. Full variable domain (missing parts from reference TRBV5-4 and TRBJ2-7): ETGVTQSPTHLIKTRGQQVTLRCSSQSGHNTVSWYQQALGQGPQFIFQYYREEENGRGNFPPRFSGLQFPNYSSELNVNALELDDSALYLCASSLSGAPYEQYFGPGTRLTVT.

The V gene is TRBV6-6, the J gene TRBJ2-3, with a weak D call TRBD2 (6 bases). Trimming shortened V by 3 bases and J by 6 bases, and 13 bases separated the two germline ends. CDR3 length: 14 residues. Germline V gene lookup returns CDR1 MNHNY and CDR2 SVGAGI (reference sequence). The CDR3: CASSYRAGRDTQYF. Written as DNA, the CDR3 is TGTGCCAGCAGTTATAGGGCGGGGCGGGATACGCAGTATTTT.

This chain uses TRBV5-6 with TRBJ2-7; D perhaps matches TRBD1 (7 bases). V shed 0 bases and J shed 6 bases, with 16 bases lying between them. Looked up from germline, CDR1 is SGHDT and CDR2 is YYEEEE. The CDR3 length is 15 residues. Written as DNA, the CDR3 is TGTGCCAGCAGCTTGGTGGGCCAGGGGGAGGTCGAGCAGTACTTC. This sequence encodes CASSLVGQGEVEQYF. Drawing the rest from reference TRBV5-6 and TRBJ2-7, the complete variable domain is DAGVTQSPTHLIKTRGQQVTLRCSPKSGHDTVSWYQQALGQGPQFIFQYYEEEERQRGNFPDRFSGHQFPNYSSELNVNALLLGDSALYLCASSLVGQGEVEQYFGPGTRLTVT.

This sequence joins TRBV6-5 and TRBJ2-7, with 12 bases fitting TRBD1. Germline CDR1 is MNHEY and CDR2 is SVGAGI. Trimming at V came to 6 bases and at J to 4 bases, leaving 4 bases not matched to a gene. The CDR3 contains 14 residues. CDR3 sequence: CASRRGQGAYEQYF. The CDR3 nucleotides are TGTGCCAGCAGGCGGGGACAGGGGGCGTACGAGCAGTACTTC.

This clone came up a few times. This sequence joins TRBV11-2 and TRBJ1-5; D might be TRBD1 (5 bases). V lost 5 bases and J lost 2, with 7 bases in between. The CDR3 is 13 amino acids. Germline assignment: CDR1 SGHAT and CDR2 FQNNGV. CDR3 region: CASSTGRNQPQHF. CDR3 sequence (DNA): TGTGCCAGCAGCACAGGCCGCAATCAGCCCCAGCATTTT.

This clone showed up just once. The chain employs TRBV4-3 and TRBJ2-3; 7 nucleotides align to TRBD1. The germline V gene encodes CDR1 LGHNA and CDR2 YSLEER. The CDR3 has 16 amino acids. With V trimmed by 0 bases and J by 3 bases, 6 bases remained unmatched. The CDR3 DNA reads as TGCGCCAGCAGCCAAGAGGCGGCACAGGGGACAGATACGCAGTATTTT. It yields the protein CASSQEAAQGTDTQYF.

By share, this clone ranks as medium-sized. The chain has TRBV19 and TRBJ1-3; 9 bases line up with TRBD1. CDR1 is LNHDA, CDR2 SQIVND, per germline (reference sequence). J was trimmed by 0 bases and V by 8 bases; bases with no gene match: 5. This CDR3 is 15 amino acids long. Written as DNA, the CDR3 is TGTGCCAGTGGGGGACAGGGAGACTCTGGAAACACCATATATTTT. It specifies CASGGQGDSGNTIYF.

This chain joins TRBV6-2 or TRBV6-3 and TRBJ2-5, with TRBD2 matching 7 bases. CDR3 length: 14 residues. CDR1 and CDR2 from the germline V gene are MNHEY and SVGEGT. The ends lost 4 bases at V and 3 bases at J; junction bases unmatched: 5. Here the CDR3 DNA reads TGTGCCAGCAGTTCGGCGGGGGAAAAAGAGACCCAGTACTTC. Its protein is CASSSAGEKETQYF.

The chain is built from TRBV6-2 or TRBV6-3 and TRBJ1-1, with D maybe TRBD1 (6 bases). Germline lookup yields CDR1 MNHEY and CDR2 SVGEGT. V lost 5 bases, J lost 6 bases, and 10 bases lay in between. CDR3 length: 12 residues. CDR3 region: CASSRQAPEAFF. CDR3 DNA sequence: TGTGCCAGCAGTCGACAGGCCCCTGAAGCTTTCTTT.

This rearrangement joins TRBV19 to TRBJ1-5; 10 bases are shared with TRBD1. Trimming took 7 bases from V and 6 from J; bases not matched to a gene: 9. Germline V gene sequence: CDR1 LNHDA, CDR2 SQIVND (reference sequence). The CDR3 contains 15 residues. The DNA of the CDR3 is TGTGCCAGTACCCTCGGACAGGGGGTGATTCAGCCCCAGCATTTT. Translating gives CASTLGQGVIQPQHF. The full variable domain, with the rest looked up from reference TRBV19 and TRBJ1-5, is DGGITQSPKYLFRKEGQNVTLSCEQNLNHDAMYWYRQDPGQGLRLIYYSQIVNDFQKGDIAEGYSVSREKKESFPLTVTSAQKNPTAFYLCASTLGQGVIQPQHFGDGTRLSIL.

The chain has TRBV5-1 and TRBJ1-3, with TRBD1 as a possible D gene (6 bases). The germline CDR1 and CDR2 sequences are SGHRS and YFSETQ. The CDR3 sequence is 15 residues long. Trimming removed 0 bases from V and 7 bases from J, with 14 bases in between. The CDR3 nucleotides are TGCGCCAGCAGCTTGGGGGGCTACAGGGAGAACACCATATATTTT. It encodes CASSLGGYRENTIYF.

The chain couples TRBV27 to TRBJ1-6, with TRBD1 as a possible D gene (6 bases). Germline-derived CDR1 and CDR2 are MNHEY and SMNVEV (reference sequence). V gave up 9 bases and J gave up 7 bases, with 19 bases separating them. The CDR3 loop spans 15 amino acids. The CDR3 nucleotides are TGTGCCAGTCACGTTCTGGGAAGGGGGAATTCACCCCTCCACTTT. It is translated as CASHVLGRGNSPLHF.

The chain couples TRBV30 to TRBJ2-5; D may be TRBD1 (6 bases). V gave up 0 bases and J gave up 3 bases, with 11 bases separating them. The CDR3 is 14 amino acids. CDR1 is GTSNPN and CDR2 is SVGIG in the germline V gene (reference sequence). In nucleotides, the CDR3 is TGTGCCTGGAGTGTACAGGGCAGGGAAGAGACCCAGTACTTC. It specifies CAWSVQGREETQYF.

V and J are TRBV19 and TRBJ2-7; 9 bases fit TRBD1. This CDR3 spans 14 amino acids. V shed 6 bases, J shed 1 base, and the junction held 4 bases outside the gene matches. The germline V gene encodes CDR1 LNHDA and CDR2 SQIVND (reference sequence). This CDR3 reads CASSATGGSYEQYF. Here the CDR3 DNA reads TGTGCCAGTAGCGCGACAGGGGGTTCCTACGAGCAGTACTTC.

This clone was picked up a small number of times. The chain joins TRBV24-1 to TRBJ1-5, with 10 bases fitting TRBD1. The CDR3 has 16 residues. V shed 3 bases and J 7 bases; nucleotides not matched to a gene: 8. CDR1 and CDR2 from the germline V gene are KGHDR and SFDVKD. CDR3 sequence (DNA): TGTGCCACCAGTGATACCGGGACAGGGGTGAGGCAGCCCCAGCATTTT. It is translated as CATSDTGTGVRQPQHF.